The 9 T cell receptor beta chains reported below all come from one sample, sequenced in a study of PD-L1 blockade in urothelial cancer. The table came from immunoSEQ multiplex PCR; TCRdb's copy has only in-frame clones and leaves some out. The sample holds 45,000 to 50,000 clones, 88% seen once. This specimen consisted of PBMCs, obtained around atezolizumab (anti-PD-L1) treatment. Every receptor here comes from a man older than 75 with urothelial cancer.

In its sample, this clone was seen a few times. The CDR3 coding sequence is TGTGCCAGCGGCCCAGCTCAGGGCCAGCCCCAGCATTTT. As protein: CASGPAQGQPQHF. This chain uses TRBV6-5 with TRBJ1-5; TRBD1 is a possible D gene (5 bases). Germline V CDR1 and CDR2: MNHEY, SVGAGI. The CDR3 is 13 residues long. V lost 8 bases and J lost 7, with 15 bases in between.

The chain carries TRBV5-6 and TRBJ1-5; no firm D call. CDR3 length equals 13 residues. Between the trimmed V and J ends, which lost 0 bases and 6 bases, there was a span of 7 bases. Germline V lookup: CDR1 SGHDT, CDR2 YYEEEE. The CDR3 is CASSLVAGQPQHF. CDR3 nucleotide sequence: TGTGCCAGCAGCTTGGTTGCGGGTCAGCCCCAGCATTTT.

The sample holds one count of this clone. The J gene is TRBJ1-5, the V gene TRBV21-1. TRBV21-1 is a listed pseudogene. The CDR3 length is 14 residues. The CDR3 sequence is CAGLRETTNQPQHF. The CDR3 coding sequence is TGTGCCGGGCTAAGGGAGACTACCAATCAGCCCCAGCATTTT.

Only one count was recorded for this clone. The chain joins TRBV5-6 to TRBJ1-5, with 7 nucleotides matching TRBD1. This CDR3 is 14 amino acids long. V was pared by 7 bases and J by 2 bases, with 6 bases of the junction left unmatched. Germline V lookup: CDR1 SGHDT, CDR2 YYEEEE. In DNA, the CDR3 is TGTGCCAGCGGGACAGCCTTGGGCAATCAGCCCCAGCATTTT. It yields the protein CASGTALGNQPQHF.

V and J are TRBV4-2 and TRBJ1-1; TRBD1 agrees at 7 bases. Per the germline V gene, CDR1 is LGHNA and CDR2 is YNFKEQ. V was pared by 1 base and J by 0 bases, with 2 bases of the junction left unmatched. The CDR3 has 15 amino acids. The CDR3 reads CASSQGDRLNTEAFF. CDR3 bases: TGTGCCAGCAGCCAAGGGGACAGATTGAACACTGAAGCTTTCTTT.

This chain links TRBV7-2 with TRBJ2-6; possibly TRBD2 for D (6 bases). V lost 2 bases to trimming and J lost 2 bases, with 10 bases between them. This CDR3 spans 16 amino acids. From germline, CDR1 is SGHTA and CDR2 FQGNSA. This CDR3 reads CASSLNSGAGANVLTF. DNA for the CDR3: TGTGCCAGCAGCTTAAATTCGGGGGCTGGGGCCAACGTCCTGACTTTC.

The rearrangement links TRBV10-3 to TRBJ1-1, with 7 positions matching TRBD1. V was clipped by 10 bases and J by 4 bases; unmatched bases: 18. Germline CDR1 ENHRY, CDR2 SYGVKD. This CDR3 comprises 16 residues. DNA for the CDR3: TGTGCCACCAAGAAGAACCTCGGACAGGTACCCACTGAAGCTTTCTTT. Its protein is CATKKNLGQVPTEAFF.

The genes are TRBV30 and TRBJ2-1; 11 nucleotides align to TRBD2. Germline V gene sequence: CDR1 GTSNPN, CDR2 SVGIG (reference sequence). V lost 4 bases, J lost 4 bases, and 6 bases stayed unmatched. The CDR3 covers 15 residues. DNA of the CDR3: TGTGCCTGGATTTCCGGGACTAGCGGTTACAATGAGCAGTTCTTC. It is translated as CAWISGTSGYNEQFF.

This clone was recorded a few times. Other DNA sequences within the sample encode an identical CDR3. The chain joins TRBV6-1 to TRBJ2-7; no reliable D call. The length of the CDR3 is 12 residues. Trimming cost V 2 bases and J 4 bases, with 6 bases left between them. Germline V gene lookup returns CDR1 MNHNS and CDR2 SASEGT. The DNA for the CDR3 is TGTGCCAGCAGTGAAACCGGGTACGAGCAGTACTTC. Protein product: CASSETGYEQYF.